This TCR beta chain is from a study of regulatory T cells in long-lasting Graves disease. The CDR3 sequence is 14 residues long. Germline V CDR1 and CDR2: MGHRA, YSYEKL. Trimming left V 1 base short and J 1 base short, with 7 bases between. As for time point: newly diagnosed GD, antithyroid drugs for less than 3 months. Preparation of the TCR library used RNA extracted from PBMCs. For TCR beta, libraries came from iRepertoire HTBI primers and Arm-PCR of CDR3 regions. Via MiXCR, TCRdb re-called the multiplex PCR reads, giving one row per CDR3 protein. The sample records 250,000 or so distinct CDR3 sequences, more than 15% being singletons. This clonotype was seen ten or more times. These data were likewise used in another study, on T cells in Graves' hyperthyroidism and ophthalmopathy. Per that study: A 13 V-J signature model discriminated ophthalmopathy versus stable hyperthyroidism.

The clonotype was recovered from a woman younger than 45 with Graves disease. The material sequenced was peripheral blood mononuclear cells (PBMCs), taken at new diagnosis, from a patient treated with antithyroid drugs. The chain links TRBV4-1 to TRBJ1-1; D is unclear. CDR3 in amino acids: CASSQVSGNTEAFF. CDR3 nucleotides: TGCGCCAGCAGCCAAGTTTCAGGGAACACTGAAGCTTTCTTT.